This T cell receptor beta chain originates from a study of T cell repertoires in cytomegalovirus infection (dated by TCRdb to between 2017 and 2020). Regarding the study in general: Recently identified HLA-C-restricted CMV epitopes, whose presentation resists viral immunomodulation, were targeted by peptide stimulations together with well-studied HLA-B-restricted epitopes. The HLA type of each donor mattered for the analysis, because public TCR beta signatures pointed to carriage of CMV infection along with the matching HLA type. What the research found in general, with its limitations: Cumulative frequency of public TCR beta family members discriminated carriers of CMV infection plus the relevant HLA type in this cohort and an independent roughly 330-donor cohort. The ex vivo response was dominated by HLA-C-restricted CMV-specific TCR beta clonotypes, which also provided the single most frequent clonotype in two of eight donors.

Trimming costs V 3 bases and J 7 bases, and their ends lie 12 bases apart. CDR3 length: 14 amino acids, cysteine to phenylalanine. This entry keeps only the CDR3 DNA: 42 bases, framed from base 1. CDR1 and CDR2, per the germline V gene, are SGHTA and FQGNSA. In light of the paper, this sample's treatment or condition label describes: in vitro stimulation with specific CMV peptide epitopes to enrich CMV-specific T cells. This clonotype was seen ten or more times. Its antigen target is currently unknown. Base qualities are not provided; no much larger clone lies one nucleotide away. For sequencing, an Illumina HiSeq 1500 was employed. Using fastp at Q25 and MiXCR, TCRdb reprocessed the public reads and kept productive beta chains. Duplicate CDR3 protein sequences are folded into a single record with the most common DNA and genes. Across this sample there are some 480,000 distinct CDR3 sequences, with 30% to 40% seen only once. The ten biggest clones cover about 17% of the sample.

The chain links TRBV7-2 with TRBJ2-2; TRBD2 might be the D gene, on 6 matching bases. The clonotype was recovered from a human donor in good health (CMV status not recorded). Some clones in this sample may be carry-over from other donors' samples. This specimen was cultured PBMCs, taken from culture after CMV antigen stimulation. For the CDR3, the sequence is CASSLSGGGGELFF. The DNA sequence is as follows: TGTGCCAGCAGCTTGTCTGGGGGAGGCGGGGAGCTGTTTTTT.